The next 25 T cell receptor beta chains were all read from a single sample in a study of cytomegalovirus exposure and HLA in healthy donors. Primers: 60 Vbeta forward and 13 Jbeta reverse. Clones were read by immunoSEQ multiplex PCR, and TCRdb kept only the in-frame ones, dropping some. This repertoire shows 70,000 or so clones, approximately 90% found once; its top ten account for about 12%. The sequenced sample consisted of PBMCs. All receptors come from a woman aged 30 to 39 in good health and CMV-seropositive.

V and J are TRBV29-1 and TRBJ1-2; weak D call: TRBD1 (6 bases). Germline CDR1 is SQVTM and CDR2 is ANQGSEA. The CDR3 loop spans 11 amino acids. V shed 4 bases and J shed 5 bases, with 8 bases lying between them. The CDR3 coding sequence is TGCAGCGTTGGGGGGCAGTATGGCTACACCTTC. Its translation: CSVGGQYGYTF.

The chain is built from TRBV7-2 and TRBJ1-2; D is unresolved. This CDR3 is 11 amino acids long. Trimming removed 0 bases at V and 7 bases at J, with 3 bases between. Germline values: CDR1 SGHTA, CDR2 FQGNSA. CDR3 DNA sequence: TGTGCCAGCAGCTTAGCGCGTGGCTACACCTTC. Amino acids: CASSLARGYTF.

The CDR3, as DNA: TGTGCCACCAGCAGATTAGACTCTTCGCCATACGAGCAGTACTTC. It encodes CATSRLDSSPYEQYF. J is TRBJ2-7 and V is TRBV15; D call uncertain. V lost 2 bases, J lost 4 bases, and 15 bases lay in between. CDR1 and CDR2 from the germline V gene are LNHNV and YYDKDF (reference sequence). This CDR3 contains 15 residues.

CDR3 sequence reads: CASSLRVPRDEQFF. CDR3 sequence (DNA): TGTGCCAGCAGCTTAAGAGTTCCGAGGGATGAGCAGTTCTTC. The J gene is TRBJ2-1, the V gene TRBV7-2; maybe TRBD2 (5 bases). Germline CDR1 reads SGHTA; CDR2 reads FQGNSA. CDR3 size: 14 residues. V dropped 2 bases and J dropped 8 bases, with 13 bases sitting between them.

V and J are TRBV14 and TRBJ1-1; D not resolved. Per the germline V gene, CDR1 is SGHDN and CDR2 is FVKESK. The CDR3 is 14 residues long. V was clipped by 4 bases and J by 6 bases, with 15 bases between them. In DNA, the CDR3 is TGTGCCAGCAGCCCACTGGGAGGTCGCGCTGAAGCTTTCTTT. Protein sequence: CASSPLGGRAEAFF.

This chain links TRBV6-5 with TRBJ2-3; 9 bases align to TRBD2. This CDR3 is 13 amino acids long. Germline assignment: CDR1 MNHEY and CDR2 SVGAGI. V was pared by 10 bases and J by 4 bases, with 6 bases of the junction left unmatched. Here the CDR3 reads CATRREGSDTQYF. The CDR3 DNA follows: TGTGCCACCAGGCGGGAGGGGTCAGATACGCAGTATTTT.

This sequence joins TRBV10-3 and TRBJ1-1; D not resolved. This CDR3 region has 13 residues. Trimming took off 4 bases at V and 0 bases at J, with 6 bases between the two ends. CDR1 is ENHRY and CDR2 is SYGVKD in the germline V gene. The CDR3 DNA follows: TGTGCCATCAGTGGTGGCTTGAACACTGAAGCTTTCTTT. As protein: CAISGGLNTEAFF.

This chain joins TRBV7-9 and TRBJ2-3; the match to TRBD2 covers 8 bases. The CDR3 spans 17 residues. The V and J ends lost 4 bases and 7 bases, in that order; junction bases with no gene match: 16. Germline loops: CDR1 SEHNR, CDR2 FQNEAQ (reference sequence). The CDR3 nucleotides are TGTGCCAGCAGCTCCCGAGGGGAGGCGGGAGGTCGATATACGCAGTATTTT. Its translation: CASSSRGEAGGRYTQYF.

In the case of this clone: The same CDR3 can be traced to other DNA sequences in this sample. CDR3 protein: CASSLTSSYEQYF. The CDR3 bases are TGCGCCAGCAGCTTGACAAGCTCCTACGAGCAGTACTTC. V usage is TRBV5-1 and J usage is TRBJ2-7; D not resolved. CDR3 size: 13 residues. Trimming took off 1 base at V and 0 bases at J, with 5 bases between the two ends. Germline V lookup: CDR1 SGHRS, CDR2 YFSETQ.

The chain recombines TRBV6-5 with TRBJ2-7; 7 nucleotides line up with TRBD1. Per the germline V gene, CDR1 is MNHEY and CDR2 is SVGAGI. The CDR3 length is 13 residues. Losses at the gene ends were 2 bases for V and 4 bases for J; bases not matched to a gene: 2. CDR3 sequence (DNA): TGTGCCAGCAGTTACGCCAGGGGGTACGAGCAGTACTTC. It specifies CASSYARGYEQYF.

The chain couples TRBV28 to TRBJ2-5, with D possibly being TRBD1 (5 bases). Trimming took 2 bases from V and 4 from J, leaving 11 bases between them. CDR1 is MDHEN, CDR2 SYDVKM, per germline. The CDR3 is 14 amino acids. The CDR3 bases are TGTGCCAGCAGTTTACCCCAGGGTCGAGAGACCCAGTACTTC. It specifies CASSLPQGRETQYF.

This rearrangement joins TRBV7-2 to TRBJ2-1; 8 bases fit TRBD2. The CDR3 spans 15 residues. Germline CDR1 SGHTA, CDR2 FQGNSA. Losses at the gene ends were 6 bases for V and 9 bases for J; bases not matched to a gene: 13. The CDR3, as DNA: TGTGCCAGCAGAGTCGGCGGGGGGAGGGCGGTTGAGCAGTTCTTC. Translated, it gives CASRVGGGRAVEQFF. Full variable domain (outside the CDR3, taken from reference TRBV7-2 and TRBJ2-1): GAGVSQSPSNKVTEKGKDVELRCDPISGHTALYWYRQSLGQGLEFLIYFQGNSAPDKSGLPSDRFSAERTGGSVSTLTIQRTQQEDSAVYLCASRVGGGRAVEQFFGPGTRLTVL.

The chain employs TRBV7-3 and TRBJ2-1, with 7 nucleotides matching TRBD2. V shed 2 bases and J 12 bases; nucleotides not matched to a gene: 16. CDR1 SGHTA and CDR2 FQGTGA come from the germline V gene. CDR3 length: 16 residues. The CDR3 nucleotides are TGTGCCAGCAGCTTATACGGCGGGAGTACGTACGGTTCGCAGTTCTTC. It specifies CASSLYGGSTYGSQFF.

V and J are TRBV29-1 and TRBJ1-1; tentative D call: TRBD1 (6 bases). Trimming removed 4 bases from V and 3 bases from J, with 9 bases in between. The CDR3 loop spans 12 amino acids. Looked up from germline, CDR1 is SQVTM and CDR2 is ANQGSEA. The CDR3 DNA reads TGCAGCGTTGTCCCAGGGGACACTGAAGCTTTCTTT. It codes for CSVVPGDTEAFF. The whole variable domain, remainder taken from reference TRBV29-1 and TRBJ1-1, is SAVISQKPSRDICQRGTSLTIQCQVDSQVTMMFWYRQQPGQSLTLIATANQGSEATYESGFVIDKFPISRPNLTFSTLTVSNMSPEDSSIYLCSVVPGDTEAFFGQGTRLTVV.

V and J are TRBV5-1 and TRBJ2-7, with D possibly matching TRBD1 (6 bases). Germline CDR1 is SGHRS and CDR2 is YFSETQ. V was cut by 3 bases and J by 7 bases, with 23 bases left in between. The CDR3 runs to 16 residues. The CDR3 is CASSYPPGTSSGEQYF. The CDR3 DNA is TGCGCCAGCAGCTATCCCCCCGGGACAAGTTCAGGGGAGCAGTACTTC.

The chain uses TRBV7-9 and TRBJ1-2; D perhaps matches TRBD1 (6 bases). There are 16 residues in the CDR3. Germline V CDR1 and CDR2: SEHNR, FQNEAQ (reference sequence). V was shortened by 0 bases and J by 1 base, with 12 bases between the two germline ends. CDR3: CASSLAYRVLNYGYTF. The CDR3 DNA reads TGTGCCAGCAGCTTAGCATACAGGGTACTTAACTATGGCTACACCTTC.

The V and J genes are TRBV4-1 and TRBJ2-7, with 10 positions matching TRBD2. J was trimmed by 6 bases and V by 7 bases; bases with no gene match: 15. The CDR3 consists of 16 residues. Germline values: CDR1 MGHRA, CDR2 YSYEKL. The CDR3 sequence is CASTSLGLAGVGEQYF. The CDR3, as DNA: TGCGCCAGCACCAGCCTGGGGCTAGCGGGAGTCGGCGAGCAGTACTTC.

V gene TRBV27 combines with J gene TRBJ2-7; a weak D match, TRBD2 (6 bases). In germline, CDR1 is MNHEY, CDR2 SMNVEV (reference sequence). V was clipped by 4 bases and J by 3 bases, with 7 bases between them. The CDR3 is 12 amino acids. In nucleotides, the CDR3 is TGTGCCAGCAGTTCGGACTACTACGAGCAGTACTTC. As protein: CASSSDYYEQYF.

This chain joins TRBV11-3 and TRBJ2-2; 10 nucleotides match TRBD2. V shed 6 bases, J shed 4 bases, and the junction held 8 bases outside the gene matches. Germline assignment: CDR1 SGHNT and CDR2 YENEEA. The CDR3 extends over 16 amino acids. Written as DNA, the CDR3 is TGTGCCAGCAGTTACATAGCGGGAGGCCTCACCGGGGAGCTGTTTTTT. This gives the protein CASSYIAGGLTGELFF. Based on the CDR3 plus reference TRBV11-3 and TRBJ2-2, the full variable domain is EAGVVQSPRYKIIEKKQPVAFWCNPISGHNTLYWYLQNLGQGPELLIRYENEEAVDDSQLPKDRFSAERLKGVDSTLKIQPAELGDSAVYLCASSYIAGGLTGELFFGEGSRLTVL.

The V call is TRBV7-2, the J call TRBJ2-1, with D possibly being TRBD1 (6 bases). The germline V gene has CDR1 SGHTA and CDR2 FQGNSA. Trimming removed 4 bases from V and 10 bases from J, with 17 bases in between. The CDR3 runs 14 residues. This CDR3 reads CASSSQGYGLEQFF. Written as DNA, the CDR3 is TGTGCCAGCAGCTCACAGGGATACGGGCTGGAGCAGTTCTTC.

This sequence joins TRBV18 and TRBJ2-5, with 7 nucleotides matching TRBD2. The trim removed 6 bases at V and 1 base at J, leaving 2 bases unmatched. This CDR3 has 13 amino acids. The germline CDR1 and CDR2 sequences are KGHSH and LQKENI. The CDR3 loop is CASSGTTQETQYF. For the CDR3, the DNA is TGTGCCAGCTCCGGGACTACCCAAGAGACCCAGTACTTC.

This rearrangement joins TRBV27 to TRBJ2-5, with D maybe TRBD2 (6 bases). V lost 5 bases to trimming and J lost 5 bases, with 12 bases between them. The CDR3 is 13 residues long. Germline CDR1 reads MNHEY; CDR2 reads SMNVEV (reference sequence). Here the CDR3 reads CASSPGLAETQYF. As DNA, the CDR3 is TGTGCCAGCAGTCCCGGGCTAGCGGAGACCCAGTACTTC.

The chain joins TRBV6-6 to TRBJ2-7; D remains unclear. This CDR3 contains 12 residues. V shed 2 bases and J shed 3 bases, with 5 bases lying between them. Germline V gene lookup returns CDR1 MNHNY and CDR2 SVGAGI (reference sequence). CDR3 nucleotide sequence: TGTGCCAGCAGTTACAGCAACTACGAGCAGTACTTC. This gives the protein CASSYSNYEQYF.

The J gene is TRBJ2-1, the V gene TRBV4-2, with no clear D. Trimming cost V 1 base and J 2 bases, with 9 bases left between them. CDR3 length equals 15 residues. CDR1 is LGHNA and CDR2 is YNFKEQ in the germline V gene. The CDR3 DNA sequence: TGTGCCAGCAGCCAAGTTCGAGAGGCCTACAATGAGCAGTTCTTC. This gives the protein CASSQVREAYNEQFF.

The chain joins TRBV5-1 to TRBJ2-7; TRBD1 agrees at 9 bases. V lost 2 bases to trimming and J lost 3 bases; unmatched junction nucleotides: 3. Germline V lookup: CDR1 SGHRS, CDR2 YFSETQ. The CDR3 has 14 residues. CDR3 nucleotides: TGCGCCAGCAGCTTCGGGACAGGGATCTACGAGCAGTACTTC. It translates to CASSFGTGIYEQYF.